This entry lists 27 T cell receptor beta chains sequenced from one sample in a study of shared clonotypes between healthy human individuals. Only in-frame clones appear in the TCRdb table, and some are missing; sequencing was by immunoSEQ multiplex PCR. The top ten hold about 12% of the sample, which has hundreds of thousands of clones, about four fifths seen once. The source material was PBMCs. The receptors originated from a woman aged 40-49 years in good health. Some clones in this sample may be carry-over from other donors' samples.

This rearrangement joins TRBV30 to TRBJ2-5, with 9 bases matching TRBD1. CDR3 size: 14 residues. Germline loops: CDR1 GTSNPN, CDR2 SVGIG (reference sequence). Losses at the gene ends were 5 bases for V and 5 bases for J; bases not matched to a gene: 9. The CDR3: CAWGTGYSGETQYF. The CDR3 bases are TGTGCCTGGGGGACAGGGTATAGTGGGGAGACCCAGTACTTC.

V is TRBV5-1 and J is TRBJ2-2; D tentatively reads TRBD1 or TRBD2 (6 bases each). Trimming shortened V by 0 bases and J by 4 bases, and 13 bases separated the two germline ends. This CDR3 has 16 residues. Germline CDR1 SGHRS, CDR2 YFSETQ. CDR3 nucleotides: TGCGCCAGCAGCTTGGGGCCGGGGGCGCGCACCGGGGAGCTGTTTTTT. Protein: CASSLGPGARTGELFF.

This rearrangement joins TRBV9 to TRBJ2-7; 8 bases agree with TRBD1. Losses at the gene ends were 4 bases for V and 5 bases for J; bases not matched to a gene: 8. This CDR3 region has 14 residues. In germline, CDR1 is SGDLS, CDR2 YYNGEE. CDR3 protein: CASSPQDRADEQYF. In nucleotides, the CDR3 is TGTGCCAGCAGCCCCCAGGACAGGGCGGACGAGCAGTACTTC. Variable domain in full (rest from reference TRBV9 and TRBJ2-7): DSGVTQTPKHLITATGQRVTLRCSPRSGDLSVYWYQQSLDQGLQFLIQYYNGEERAKGNILERFSAQQFPDLHSELNLSSLELGDSALYFCASSPQDRADEQYFGPGTRLTVT.

The rearrangement joins TRBV28 to TRBJ1-1; no clear D gene. CDR1 and CDR2 from the germline V gene are MDHEN and SYDVKM. The CDR3 totals 14 residues. The V and J ends lost 5 bases and 1 base respectively, with 11 bases between them. The CDR3 protein is CASSPRWGNTEAFF. CDR3 in DNA: TGTGCCAGCAGTCCCCGTTGGGGGAACACTGAAGCTTTCTTT.

The genes are TRBV29-1 and TRBJ1-4, with unresolved D. The CDR3 is made up of 11 amino acids. The V gene's germline CDR1 is SQVTM and CDR2 ANQGSEA. V gave up 7 bases and J gave up 7 bases, with 10 bases separating them. The CDR3 is CSALRGEKLFF. As DNA, the CDR3 is TGCAGCGCCCTTCGGGGTGAAAAACTGTTTTTT.

J is TRBJ2-7 and V is TRBV2; 7 bases line up with TRBD2. CDR3 length: 16 amino acids. J was trimmed by 1 base and V by 4 bases; bases with no gene match: 10. Germline lookup yields CDR1 SNHLY and CDR2 FYNNEI. This CDR3 reads CASSGRSGTNSYEQYF. CDR3 nucleotide sequence: TGTGCCAGCAGTGGAAGATCCGGGACTAATTCCTACGAGCAGTACTTC.

The chain combines TRBV9 with TRBJ2-2; no clear D. V lost 5 bases and J 1 base, leaving 6 bases between the germline ends. Per the germline V gene, CDR1 is SGDLS and CDR2 is YYNGEE. CDR3 length: 13 residues. The CDR3 DNA is TGTGCCAGCAGTGACGGGAACACCGGGGAGCTGTTTTTT. The encoded protein is CASSDGNTGELFF. Together with reference TRBV9 and TRBJ2-2, the CDR3 gives the full variable domain: DSGVTQTPKHLITATGQRVTLRCSPRSGDLSVYWYQQSLDQGLQFLIQYYNGEERAKGNILERFSAQQFPDLHSELNLSSLELGDSALYFCASSDGNTGELFFGEGSRLTVL.

The rearrangement links TRBV9 to TRBJ2-7; D unclear. Trimming took 0 bases from V and 5 from J, leaving 3 bases between them. CDR3 length: 11 amino acids. Germline CDR1 is SGDLS and CDR2 is YYNGEE. CDR3 loop: CASSVDDEQYF. CDR3 nucleotides: TGTGCCAGCAGCGTAGACGACGAGCAGTACTTC.

This clone was found once. V usage is TRBV29-1 and J usage is TRBJ2-7; TRBD1 might be the D (6 bases). The CDR3 totals 14 residues. The germline V gene has CDR1 SQVTM and CDR2 ANQGSEA. V was trimmed by 4 bases and J by 0 bases, leaving 13 bases between them. The CDR3 loop is CSVGSDRSSYEQYF. As DNA, the CDR3 is TGCAGCGTTGGTTCGGACAGAAGCTCCTACGAGCAGTACTTC.

The rearrangement joins TRBV5-1 to TRBJ2-3; the match to TRBD2 covers 7 bases. This CDR3 has 15 amino acids. Germline V gene sequence: CDR1 SGHRS, CDR2 YFSETQ. Trimming cost V 0 bases and J 3 bases; bases outside gene matches: 4. The CDR3 sequence: CASSLAAGETDTQYF. The CDR3 DNA reads as TGCGCCAGCAGCTTGGCGGCGGGAGAAACAGATACGCAGTATTTT. The full variable domain, in which reference TRBV5-1 and TRBJ2-3 provide the parts outside the CDR3, is KAGVTQTPRYLIKTRGQQVTLSCSPISGHRSVSWYQQTPGQGLQFLFEYFSETQRNKGNFPGRFSGRQFSNSRSEMNVSTLELGDSALYLCASSLAAGETDTQYFGPGTRLTVL.

About this clone: This likely reflects a read error, since a far larger clone is one base away. The same CDR3 is also encoded by other DNA sequences in this sample. The J gene is TRBJ1-6, the V gene TRBV28, with 7 bases aligning to TRBD1. The ends lost 5 bases at V and 10 bases at J; junction bases unmatched: 11. This CDR3 region has 15 residues. Germline lookup yields CDR1 MDHEN and CDR2 SYDVKM. CDR3 protein: CASSPPGQRISPLHF. CDR3 in DNA: TGTGCCAGCAGTCCACCGGGACAGCGTATCTCACCCCTCCACTTT. Full variable domain (outside the CDR3, taken from reference TRBV28 and TRBJ1-6): DVKVTQSSRYLVKRTGEKVFLECVQDMDHENMFWYRQDPGLGLRLIYFSYDVKMKEKGDIPEGYSVSREKKERFSLILESASTNQTSMYLCASSPPGQRISPLHFGNGTRLTVT.

The gene calls are TRBV6-5 and TRBJ2-1; D perhaps matches TRBD1 (7 bases). CDR1 is MNHEY and CDR2 is SVGAGI in the germline V gene. This CDR3 region has 16 residues. V lost 1 base, J lost 4 bases, and 14 bases lay in between. The CDR3 sequence: CASSYFEGAGYNEQFF. The CDR3 nucleotides are TGTGCCAGCAGTTACTTCGAGGGGGCGGGGTACAATGAGCAGTTCTTC.

The rearrangement links TRBV11-1 to TRBJ1-2, with a possible D match to TRBD1 (6 bases). The V gene lost 5 bases and the J gene lost 4 bases, with 11 bases spanning the gap. CDR1 is SGHAT and CDR2 is FQDESV in the germline V gene (reference sequence). There are 13 residues in the CDR3. CDR3 amino acids: CASSPGGSYGYTF. The CDR3 coding sequence is TGTGCCAGCAGCCCCGGGGGCAGCTATGGCTACACCTTC.

The gene calls are TRBV14 and TRBJ2-5; possible D gene TRBD1, 6 bases. V lost 0 bases, J lost 5 bases, and 10 bases lay in between. Per germline, CDR1 SGHDN and CDR2 FVKESK. This CDR3 region has 14 residues. The CDR3 nucleotides read TGTGCCAGCAGCCAAGAATGGGGGCGCGAGACCCAGTACTTC. Translation: CASSQEWGRETQYF.

The V and J genes are TRBV18 and TRBJ2-1; 7 nucleotides match TRBD2. V shed 1 base and J 0 bases; nucleotides not matched to a gene: 3. Germline V gene lookup returns CDR1 KGHSH and CDR2 LQKENI. The CDR3 has 16 residues. The CDR3 protein is CASSPQGGVSYNEQFF. Written as DNA, the CDR3 is TGTGCCAGCTCACCACAGGGAGGGGTCTCCTACAATGAGCAGTTCTTC.

The chain combines TRBV5-8 with TRBJ2-7; D is uncertain. Germline V gives CDR1 SGHTS, CDR2 YDEGEE. CDR3 size: 13 residues. V was trimmed by 2 bases and J by 7 bases, leaving 13 bases between them. CDR3 nucleotides: TGTGCCAGCAGCTTCCCTATAGGAATGGAGCAGTACTTC. Protein product: CASSFPIGMEQYF. Supplemented by reference TRBV5-8 and TRBJ2-7, the full variable domain reads EAGVTQSPTHLIKTRGQQATLRCSPISGHTSVYWYQQALGLGLQFLLWYDEGEERNRGNFPPRFSGRQFPNYSSELNVNALELEDSALYLCASSFPIGMEQYFGPGTRLTVT.

J is TRBJ2-2 and V is TRBV5-4; 7 bases line up with TRBD2. With V trimmed by 3 bases and J by 3 bases, 5 bases remained unmatched. The length of the CDR3 is 15 residues. Germline V gives CDR1 SGHNT, CDR2 YYREEE (reference sequence). CDR3 in DNA: TGTGCCAGCAGCTGGACTAGTCGGGACACCGGGGAGCTGTTTTTT. Its protein is CASSWTSRDTGELFF.

The genes are TRBV27 and TRBJ2-3, with D possibly being TRBD2 (6 bases). V was cut by 3 bases and J by 9 bases, with 13 bases left in between. This CDR3 has 13 residues. CDR1 is MNHEY, CDR2 SMNVEV, per germline (reference sequence). CDR3 amino acids: CASSFSLAGTQYF. CDR3 in DNA: TGTGCCAGCAGTTTCTCACTAGCTGGCACGCAGTATTTT.

The rearrangement uses TRBV30 and TRBJ2-4, with 7 bases lining up with TRBD1. The germline V gene has CDR1 GTSNPN and CDR2 SVGIG (reference sequence). J was trimmed by 0 bases and V by 5 bases; bases with no gene match: 7. The CDR3 sequence is 15 residues long. The CDR3 loop is CAWETGALAKNIQYF. CDR3 nucleotide sequence: TGTGCCTGGGAAACAGGGGCCCTAGCCAAAAACATTCAGTACTTC.

The chain joins TRBV30 to TRBJ1-2; tentatively, D is TRBD1 (6 bases). CDR1 and CDR2 from the germline V gene are GTSNPN and SVGIG (reference sequence). Trimming took off 2 bases at V and 2 bases at J, with 9 bases between the two ends. The CDR3 loop spans 13 amino acids. CDR3 loop: CAWSTGTNYGYTF. CDR3 nucleotide sequence: TGTGCCTGGAGTACAGGGACGAACTATGGCTACACCTTC.

The chain employs TRBV5-1 and TRBJ1-1, with D tentatively TRBD1 (5 bases). Germline-derived CDR1 and CDR2 are SGHRS and YFSETQ. The germline V and J ends were trimmed by 2 bases and 1 base, with 9 bases remaining between them. The CDR3 is 14 residues long. Here the CDR3 reads CASSFSGANTEAFF. CDR3 nucleotides: TGCGCCAGCAGCTTCTCCGGGGCGAACACTGAAGCTTTCTTT.

The chain uses TRBV11-3 and TRBJ2-3; 12 bases align to TRBD2. Germline V lookup: CDR1 SGHNT, CDR2 YENEEA. V was pared by 4 bases and J by 3 bases, with 2 bases of the junction left unmatched. The CDR3 has 15 residues. The CDR3 is CASSSGLAGTDTQYF. The CDR3 DNA reads as TGTGCCAGCAGCTCCGGACTAGCGGGGACAGATACGCAGTATTTT.

A single count supports this clone. The V gene is TRBV11-2, the J gene TRBJ2-3, with a weak D call TRBD2 (6 bases). The CDR3 has 17 residues. Germline V gives CDR1 SGHAT, CDR2 FQNNGV. The V and J ends lost 3 bases and 2 bases respectively, with 18 bases between them. CDR3 sequence reads: CASSFRILAGNTDTQYF. The CDR3, as DNA: TGTGCCAGCAGCTTTCGCATATTGGCGGGGAACACAGATACGCAGTATTTT.

The chain combines TRBV6-1 with TRBJ1-4, with a tentative D call TRBD1 (5 bases). Germline V lookup: CDR1 MNHNS, CDR2 SASEGT. The CDR3 totals 14 residues. With 4 bases removed from V and 2 bases from J, the gap between germline ends came to 8 bases. The CDR3 loop is CASSAGATNEKLFF. The CDR3 DNA is TGTGCCAGCAGTGCTGGGGCCACTAATGAAAAACTGTTTTTT.

The rearrangement links TRBV28 to TRBJ2-2; D remains unclear. The V end was cut by 2 bases, the J end by 4 bases, with 5 bases between. The CDR3 spans 13 residues. CDR1 and CDR2 (germline): MDHEN, SYDVKM. In nucleotides, the CDR3 is TGTGCCAGCAGTTTAGGGATCACCGGGGAGCTGTTTTTT. This translates into CASSLGITGELFF.

Concerning this clone itself: Distinct nucleotide sequences in the sample also encode this CDR3. The chain is built from TRBV28 and TRBJ2-7; D remains ambiguous. V lost 6 bases to trimming and J lost 4 bases, with 7 bases between them. Per the germline V gene, CDR1 is MDHEN and CDR2 is SYDVKM. CDR3 length equals 11 residues. The CDR3 spells CASRSSYEQYF. The CDR3 coding sequence is TGTGCCAGCAGGTCCTCATACGAGCAGTACTTC.

J is TRBJ2-7 and V is TRBV7-3; D might be TRBD2 (5 bases). Germline lookup yields CDR1 SGHTA and CDR2 FQGTGA. The CDR3 covers 14 residues. Trimming took 2 bases from V and 5 from J, leaving 13 bases between them. CDR3 residues: CASSLSNDYHEQYF. The CDR3 nucleotides read TGTGCCAGCAGCTTATCAAACGACTACCACGAGCAGTACTTC. The full variable domain, its missing parts supplied by reference TRBV7-3 and TRBJ2-7, is GAGVSQTPSNKVTEKGKYVELRCDPISGHTALYWYRQSLGQGPEFLIYFQGTGAADDSGLPNDRFFAVRPEGSVSTLKIQRTERGDSAVYLCASSLSNDYHEQYFGPGTRLTVT.